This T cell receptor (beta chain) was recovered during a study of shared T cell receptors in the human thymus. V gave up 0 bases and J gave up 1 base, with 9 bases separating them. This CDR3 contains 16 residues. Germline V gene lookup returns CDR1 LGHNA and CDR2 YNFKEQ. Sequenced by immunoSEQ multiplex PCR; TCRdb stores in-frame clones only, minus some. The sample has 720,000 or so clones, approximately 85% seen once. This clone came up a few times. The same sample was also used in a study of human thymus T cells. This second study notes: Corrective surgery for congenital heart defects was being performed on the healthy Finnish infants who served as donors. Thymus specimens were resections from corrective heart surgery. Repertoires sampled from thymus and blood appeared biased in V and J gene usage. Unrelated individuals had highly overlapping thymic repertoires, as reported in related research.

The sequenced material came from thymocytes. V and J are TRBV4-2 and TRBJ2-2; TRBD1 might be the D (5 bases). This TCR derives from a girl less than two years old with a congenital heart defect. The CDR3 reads CASSQEGEQNTGELFF. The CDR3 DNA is TGTGCCAGCAGCCAAGAAGGGGAACAGAACACCGGGGAGCTGTTTTTT.